This passage covers 15 T cell receptor beta chains from one sample sequenced in a study of T cell responses to AZD1222 COVID-19 vaccine. Profiling relied on immunoSEQ multiplex PCR, and the TCRdb table lists in-frame clones only, not all of them. The sample has about 39,000 clones; roughly 87% are singletons. Sequenced here: peripheral blood, sampled 28 days after the second AZD1222 dose. All receptors come from an adult who received the AZD1222 COVID-19 vaccine.

The chain combines TRBV18 with TRBJ1-2, with D perhaps TRBD1 (5 bases). V lost 6 bases, J lost 3 bases, and 17 bases lay in between. Germline assignment: CDR1 KGHSH and CDR2 LQKENI. The CDR3 has 15 residues. The CDR3 is CASSYLRAGDYGYTF. CDR3 DNA: TGTGCCAGCTCTTACCTCAGGGCTGGGGACTATGGCTACACCTTC.

The chain combines TRBV10-3 with TRBJ2-1; 8 bases map to TRBD1. This CDR3 comprises 14 residues. V shed 4 bases and J 8 bases; nucleotides not matched to a gene: 7. Germline CDR1 ENHRY, CDR2 SYGVKD. As DNA, the CDR3 is TGTGCCATCAGTGCCTGGACAGGGTCGGATGAGCAGTTCTTC. Its translation is CAISAWTGSDEQFF.

The gene calls are TRBV5-1 and TRBJ1-1; 9 bases align to TRBD1. CDR3 length: 14 residues. Germline CDR1 and CDR2: SGHRS and YFSETQ. V lost 4 bases to trimming and J lost 4 bases; unmatched junction nucleotides: 5. The CDR3 loop reads CASSVGQGGTEAFF. CDR3 nucleotides: TGCGCCAGCAGCGTGGGACAGGGCGGCACTGAAGCTTTCTTT.

The chain employs TRBV30 and TRBJ1-1, with D possibly matching TRBD1 (5 bases). Germline V gene sequence: CDR1 GTSNPN, CDR2 SVGIG (reference sequence). CDR3 size: 11 residues. Trimming took 4 bases from V and 5 from J, leaving 8 bases between them. Here the CDR3 DNA reads TGTGCCTGGAAACGGGGGACTGAAGCTTTCTTT. Amino acids: CAWKRGTEAFF.

The sample holds one count of this clone. The chain's CDR3 is CASSPRQGGTDTQYF. CDR3 coding DNA: TGTGCCAGCTCACCAAGACAGGGAGGCACAGATACGCAGTATTTT. The genes are TRBV18 and TRBJ2-3; 7 positions match TRBD1. CDR1 is KGHSH and CDR2 is LQKENI in the germline V gene. This CDR3 is built from 15 residues. The V gene end was trimmed by 2 bases and the J gene end by 1 base; junction bases not matched to a gene: 3.

V usage is TRBV5-4 and J usage is TRBJ1-1, with 10 bases aligning to TRBD1. The CDR3 is 14 residues long. Germline V gene sequence: CDR1 SGHNT, CDR2 YYREEE (reference sequence). Trimming at V came to 4 bases and at J to 1 base, leaving 1 base not matched to a gene. This CDR3 reads CASSRQGANTEAFF. DNA for the CDR3: TGTGCCAGCAGCCGACAGGGGGCGAACACTGAAGCTTTCTTT.

This clone was seen once. The chain joins TRBV7-9 to TRBJ1-5; 10 bases are a match to TRBD1. The CDR3 consists of 14 residues. Per germline, CDR1 SEHNR and CDR2 FQNEAQ (reference sequence). Trimming cost V 4 bases and J 7 bases; bases outside gene matches: 4. The DNA of the CDR3 is TGTGCCAGCAGCTCGGACAGGGGGTGGCAGCCCCAGCATTTT. Its protein is CASSSDRGWQPQHF.

The chain links TRBV2 to TRBJ1-2, with D uncertain. This CDR3 comprises 13 residues. V lost 7 bases and J lost 4, with 13 bases in between. CDR1 is SNHLY, CDR2 FYNNEI, per germline. The CDR3 loop reads CASMSARLYGYTF. Written as DNA, the CDR3 is TGTGCCAGCATGTCGGCGCGACTCTATGGCTACACCTTC.

The rearrangement joins TRBV3-1 (or the pseudogene TRBV3-2) to TRBJ2-3; D is undetermined. Deletions cut 6 bases from V and 2 bases from J, with 3 bases between. CDR1 and CDR2 from the germline V gene are LGHDT and YNNKEL (reference sequence). There are 11 residues in the CDR3. The CDR3 region has the DNA TGTGCCAGCAGGCTCACAGATACGCAGTATTTT. It codes for CASRLTDTQYF.

This clone has only one observation. The J gene is TRBJ1-4, the V gene TRBV7-2, with a possible D match to TRBD1 (6 bases). In germline, CDR1 is SGHTA, CDR2 FQGNSA. The CDR3 sequence is 17 residues long. The germline V and J ends were trimmed by 6 bases and 7 bases, with 24 bases remaining between them. The CDR3 nucleotides read TGTGCCAGCAGTGTGGGGGGCAGTTCTTTTCTGGGTGAAAAACTGTTTTTT. Translated: CASSVGGSSFLGEKLFF.

V usage is TRBV13 and J usage is TRBJ1-2; TRBD1 aligns across 10 bases. CDR3 length: 16 amino acids. With 2 bases clipped from V and 8 bases from J, the junction kept 11 bases outside the gene matches. Germline values: CDR1 PRHDT, CDR2 FYEKMQ (reference sequence). CDR3 bases: TGTGCCAGCAGCTTACGCTCTCGGACAGGGGGTATAGGCTACACCTTC. It specifies CASSLRSRTGGIGYTF.

The chain couples TRBV5-1 to TRBJ1-2, with D tentatively TRBD1 (5 bases). CDR3 length: 14 amino acids. Deletions cut 5 bases from V and 7 bases from J, with 18 bases between. Per the germline V gene, CDR1 is SGHRS and CDR2 is YFSETQ. Here the CDR3 reads CASSMDGGRGGYTF. The DNA for the CDR3 is TGCGCCAGCAGTATGGATGGGGGGAGAGGTGGCTACACCTTC. Full variable domain (remainder filled in from reference TRBV5-1 and TRBJ1-2): KAGVTQTPRYLIKTRGQQVTLSCSPISGHRSVSWYQQTPGQGLQFLFEYFSETQRNKGNFPGRFSGRQFSNSRSEMNVSTLELGDSALYLCASSMDGGRGGYTFGSGTRLTVV.

This rearrangement joins TRBV6-1 to TRBJ1-4, with D possibly TRBD1 on 6 matching bases. CDR1 MNHNS and CDR2 SASEGT come from the germline V gene. The V end was cut by 4 bases, the J end by 3 bases, with 18 bases between. CDR3 size: 17 residues. Here the CDR3 reads CASSGTRRGTSNEKLFF. The CDR3 nucleotides read TGTGCCAGCAGTGGAACTCGCAGGGGTACCTCTAATGAAAAACTGTTTTTT.

The chain carries TRBV11-2 and TRBJ2-7; D not certain. Per the germline V gene, CDR1 is SGHAT and CDR2 is FQNNGV. The CDR3 spans 11 residues. Trimming stripped 5 bases from V and 2 bases from J, with 4 bases between. In nucleotides, the CDR3 is TGTGCCAGCAGCCCCGCCTACGAGCAGTACTTC. It yields the protein CASSPAYEQYF.

The V call is TRBV10-3, the J call TRBJ1-2, with D unresolved. Germline-derived CDR1 and CDR2 are ENHRY and SYGVKD. Deletions cut 0 bases from V and 7 bases from J, with 12 bases between. This CDR3 is built from 14 residues. The CDR3 region has the DNA TGTGCCATCAGTGAGTCCGGGGAGGGCAGTGGCTACACCTTC. Translated, it gives CAISESGEGSGYTF.